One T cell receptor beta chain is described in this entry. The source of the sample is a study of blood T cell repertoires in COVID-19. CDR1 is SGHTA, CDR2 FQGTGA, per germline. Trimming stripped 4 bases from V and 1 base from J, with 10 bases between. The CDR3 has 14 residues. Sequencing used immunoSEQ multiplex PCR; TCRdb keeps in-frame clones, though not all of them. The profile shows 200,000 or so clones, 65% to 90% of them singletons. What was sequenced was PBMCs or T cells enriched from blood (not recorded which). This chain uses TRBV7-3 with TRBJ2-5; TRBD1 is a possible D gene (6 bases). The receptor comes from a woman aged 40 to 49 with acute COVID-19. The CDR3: CASSSTGFQETQYF. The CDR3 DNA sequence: TGTGCCAGCAGCTCCACAGGGTTCCAAGAGACCCAGTACTTC.